This T cell receptor beta chain emerged from a study of post-analysis software for immune sequencing data. TCR beta cDNA libraries included unique molecular identifiers. TCRdb reanalysed the PCR reads using MiXCR and keeps one entry per CDR3 protein. The table lists 150,000 to 200,000 distinct CDR3 sequences, roughly 40% of them singletons. The germline V and J ends were trimmed by 3 bases and 8 bases, with 16 bases remaining between them. The CDR3 runs 15 residues. This clonotype is deemed medium-sized. The source is a girl aged 5 to 17 with multiple sclerosis. The sequencing used blood, collected after autologous hematopoietic stem cell transplantation. This chain links TRBV12-3 or TRBV12-4 with TRBJ1-4; maybe TRBD1 (5 bases). This CDR3 reads CASSFSPAGWEKLFF. DNA of the CDR3: TGTGCCAGCAGTTTTAGTCCGGCAGGGTGGGAAAAACTGTTTTTT.